The present T cell receptor beta chain was sequenced within a study of cytomegalovirus exposure and HLA in healthy donors. The donors were part of the validation cohort, which consisted of about 130 subjects and was separate from the first cohort of 666 subjects. Method: immunoSEQ multiplex PCR; TCRdb's copy keeps in-frame clones and lacks some. This table has fewer than 120,000 clones, approximately 90% appearing once. This clone was picked up one time. CDR1 and CDR2 (germline): MDHEN, SYDVKM. This CDR3 region has 12 residues. V lost 7 bases and J lost 4, with 11 bases in between. The TCR originated in a woman between 18 and 30 years old in good health and CMV-seronegative. Input material: PBMCs. The chain carries TRBV28 and TRBJ2-7, with TRBD2 as a possible D gene (5 bases). CDR3 in DNA: TGTGCCAGCAATTCCGGCGGGTACGAGCAGTACTTC. Amino acid sequence: CASNSGGYEQYF.